This TCR beta chain was captured by sequencing in a study of CD8 T cells in ankylosing spondylitis. Findings and caveats of the study: Fewer than 10 highly homologous variants made up a TCR beta motif that seemed to typify ankylosing spondylitis blood. The study looked at matched synovial fluid samples from ankylosing spondylitis patients. Disease-linked clones were reported to be significantly enriched there.

This clonotype was counted at least ten times. What it binds is unknown. TCR beta libraries were made by quantitative 5'-RACE with molecular barcodes. MiXCR was run by TCRdb on the 5' RACE reads, yielding one entry per CDR3 protein. The table includes more than 200,000 distinct CDR3 sequences, about 24% detected once. V lost 6 bases and J 7 bases, leaving 19 bases between the germline ends. CDR3 length: 15 residues. What was sequenced was blood, either unsorted or a sorted T cell fraction (not recorded which). This TCR was sampled from a male donor with ankylosing spondylitis or in good health (not recorded which). This rearrangement joins TRBV12-3 or TRBV12-4 to TRBJ2-1; perhaps TRBD2 as D (7 bases). The CDR3 here is CASRVSGGRENEQFF. In DNA form, the CDR3 reads TGTGCCAGCAGAGTTTCGGGGGGCAGGGAGAATGAGCAGTTCTTC.